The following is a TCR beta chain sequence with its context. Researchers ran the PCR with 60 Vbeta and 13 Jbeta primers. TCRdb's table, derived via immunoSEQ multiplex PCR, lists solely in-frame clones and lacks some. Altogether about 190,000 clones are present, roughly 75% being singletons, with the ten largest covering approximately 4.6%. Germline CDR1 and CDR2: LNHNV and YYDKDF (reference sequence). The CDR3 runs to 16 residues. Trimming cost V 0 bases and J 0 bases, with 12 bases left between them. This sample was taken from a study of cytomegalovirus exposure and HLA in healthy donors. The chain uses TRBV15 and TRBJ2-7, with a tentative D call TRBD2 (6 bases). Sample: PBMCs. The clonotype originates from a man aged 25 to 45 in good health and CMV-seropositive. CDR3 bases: TGTGCCACCAGCAGAGATTACGCGGGGAGCTCCTACGAGCAGTACTTC. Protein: CATSRDYAGSSYEQYF.